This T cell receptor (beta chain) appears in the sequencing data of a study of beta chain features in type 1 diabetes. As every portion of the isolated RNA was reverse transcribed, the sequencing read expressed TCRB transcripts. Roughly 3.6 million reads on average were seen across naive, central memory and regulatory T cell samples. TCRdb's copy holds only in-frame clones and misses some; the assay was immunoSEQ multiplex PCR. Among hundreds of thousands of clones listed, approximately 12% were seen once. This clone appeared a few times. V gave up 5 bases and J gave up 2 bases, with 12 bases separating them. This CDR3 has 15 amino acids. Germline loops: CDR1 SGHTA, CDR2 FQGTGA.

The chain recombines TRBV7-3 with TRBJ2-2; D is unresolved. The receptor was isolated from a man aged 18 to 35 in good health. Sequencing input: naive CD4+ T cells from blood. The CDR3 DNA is TGTGCCAGCAGCCTAAATCCGGTCAACACCGGGGAGCTGTTTTTT. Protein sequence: CASSLNPVNTGELFF.